What follows describes a single TCR beta chain. Antigen: not known. This record comes from a study of cytomegalovirus exposure and HLA in healthy donors. In the study overall: A prior analysis found 100 million to 140 million unique TCR beta sequences from around 200 million T cells.

Study conclusions and caveats: The sole available immune exposure information was CMV serostatus. Earlier analysis looked at TCR beta V segments, and most were productive about 87% or about 30% of the time.

Primers for the PCR totalled 60 Vbeta and 13 Jbeta. Using immunoSEQ multiplex PCR, the repertoire was profiled, and TCRdb retains in-frame clones only, with some absent. Found here are 200,000 to 250,000 clones, 70% to 85% of them singletons; the top ten hold approximately 0.5%. The sequence derives from a woman between 40 and 55 years old in good health and CMV-seronegative. Sequencing input: PBMCs.

CDR3 region: CASSAGAWKMDEQYF. The CDR3 region has the DNA TGCGCCAGCAGCGCGGGTGCTTGGAAAATGGACGAGCAGTACTTC. The chain has TRBV5-1 and TRBJ2-7, with a possible D match to TRBD2 (5 bases). The CDR3 spans 15 residues. With 4 bases removed from V and 5 bases from J, the gap between germline ends came to 19 bases. Looked up from germline, CDR1 is SGHRS and CDR2 is YFSETQ.